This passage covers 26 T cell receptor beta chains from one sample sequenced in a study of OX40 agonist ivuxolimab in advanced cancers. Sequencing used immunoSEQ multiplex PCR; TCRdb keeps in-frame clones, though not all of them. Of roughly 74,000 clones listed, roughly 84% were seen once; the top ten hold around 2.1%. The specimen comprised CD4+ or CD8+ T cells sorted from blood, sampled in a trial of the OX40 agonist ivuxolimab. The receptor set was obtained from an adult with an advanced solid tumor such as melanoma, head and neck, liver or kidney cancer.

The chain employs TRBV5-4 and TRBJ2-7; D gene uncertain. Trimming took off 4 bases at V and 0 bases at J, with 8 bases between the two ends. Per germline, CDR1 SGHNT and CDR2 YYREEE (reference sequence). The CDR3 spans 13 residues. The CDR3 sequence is CASSRTSSYEQYF. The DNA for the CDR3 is TGTGCCAGCAGCCGCACCAGCTCCTACGAGCAGTACTTC. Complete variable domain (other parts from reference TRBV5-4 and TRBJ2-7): ETGVTQSPTHLIKTRGQQVTLRCSSQSGHNTVSWYQQALGQGPQFIFQYYREEENGRGNFPPRFSGLQFPNYSSELNVNALELDDSALYLCASSRTSSYEQYFGPGTRLTVT.

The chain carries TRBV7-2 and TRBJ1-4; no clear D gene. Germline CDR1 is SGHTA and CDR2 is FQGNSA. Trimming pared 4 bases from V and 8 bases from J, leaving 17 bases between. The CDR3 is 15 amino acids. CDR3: CASSSSLEGWEKLFF. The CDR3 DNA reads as TGTGCCAGCAGCTCATCGTTGGAGGGATGGGAAAAACTGTTTTTT. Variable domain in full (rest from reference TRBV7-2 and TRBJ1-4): GAGVSQSPSNKVTEKGKDVELRCDPISGHTALYWYRQSLGQGLEFLIYFQGNSAPDKSGLPSDRFSAERTGGSVSTLTIQRTQQEDSAVYLCASSSSLEGWEKLFFGSGTQLSVL.

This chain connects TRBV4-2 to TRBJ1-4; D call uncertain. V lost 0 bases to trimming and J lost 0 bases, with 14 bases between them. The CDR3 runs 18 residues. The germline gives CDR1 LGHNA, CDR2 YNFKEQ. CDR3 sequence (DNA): TGTGCCAGCAGCCAAGAGGGTCGGGCAGCTGCAACTAATGAAAAACTGTTTTTT. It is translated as CASSQEGRAAATNEKLFF.

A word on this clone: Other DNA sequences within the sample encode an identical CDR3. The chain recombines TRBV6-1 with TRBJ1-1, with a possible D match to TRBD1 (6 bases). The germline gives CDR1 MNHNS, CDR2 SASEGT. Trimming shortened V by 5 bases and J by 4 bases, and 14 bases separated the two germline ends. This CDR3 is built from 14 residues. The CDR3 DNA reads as TGTGCCAGCAGTAGAGGGGGTTGGGGCACTGAAGCTTTCTTT. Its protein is CASSRGGWGTEAFF.

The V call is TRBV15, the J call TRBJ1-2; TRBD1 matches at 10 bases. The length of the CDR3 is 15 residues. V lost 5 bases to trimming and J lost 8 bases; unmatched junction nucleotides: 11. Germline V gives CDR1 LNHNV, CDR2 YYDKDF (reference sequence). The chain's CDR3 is CATSEMTGGRGGYTF. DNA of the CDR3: TGTGCCACCAGCGAAATGACAGGGGGCAGGGGAGGCTACACCTTC.

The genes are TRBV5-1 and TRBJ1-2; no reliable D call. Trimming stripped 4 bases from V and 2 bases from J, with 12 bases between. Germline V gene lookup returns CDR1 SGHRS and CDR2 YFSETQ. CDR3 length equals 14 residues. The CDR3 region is CASSLPGPNYGYTF. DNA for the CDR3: TGCGCCAGCAGCCTCCCTGGGCCCAACTATGGCTACACCTTC.

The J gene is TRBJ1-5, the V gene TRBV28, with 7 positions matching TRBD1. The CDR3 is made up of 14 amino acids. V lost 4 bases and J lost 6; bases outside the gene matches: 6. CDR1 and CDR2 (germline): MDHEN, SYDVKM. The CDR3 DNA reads TGTGCCAGCAGTTCCGGACAGGCGGGTCAGCCCCAGCATTTT. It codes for CASSSGQAGQPQHF.

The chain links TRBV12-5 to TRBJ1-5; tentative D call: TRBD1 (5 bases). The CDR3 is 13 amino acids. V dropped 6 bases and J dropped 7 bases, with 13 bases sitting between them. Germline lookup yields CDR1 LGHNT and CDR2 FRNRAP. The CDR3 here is CASGPQARQPQHF. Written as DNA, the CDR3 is TGTGCTAGTGGACCACAGGCCAGGCAGCCCCAGCATTTT.

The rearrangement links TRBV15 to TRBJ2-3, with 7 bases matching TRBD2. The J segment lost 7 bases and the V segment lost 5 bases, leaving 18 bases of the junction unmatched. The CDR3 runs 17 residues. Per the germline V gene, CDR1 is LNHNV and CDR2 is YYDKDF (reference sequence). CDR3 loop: CATSEPLGGRFGNTQYF. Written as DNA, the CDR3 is TGTGCCACCAGCGAGCCGTTGGGCGGGAGATTCGGAAATACGCAGTATTTT.

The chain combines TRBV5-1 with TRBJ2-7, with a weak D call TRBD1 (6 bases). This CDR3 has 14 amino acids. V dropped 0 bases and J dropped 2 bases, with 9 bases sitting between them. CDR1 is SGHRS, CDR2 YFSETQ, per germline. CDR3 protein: CASSLVQGAYEQYF. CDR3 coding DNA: TGCGCCAGCAGCTTGGTACAGGGAGCCTACGAGCAGTACTTC.

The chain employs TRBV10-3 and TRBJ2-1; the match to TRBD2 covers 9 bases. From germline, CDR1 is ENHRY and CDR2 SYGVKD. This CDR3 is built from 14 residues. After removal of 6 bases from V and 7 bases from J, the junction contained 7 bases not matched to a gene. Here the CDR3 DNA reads TGTGCCATCAGAGCTAGCGGGAAGGGGAATGAGCAGTTCTTC. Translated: CAIRASGKGNEQFF.

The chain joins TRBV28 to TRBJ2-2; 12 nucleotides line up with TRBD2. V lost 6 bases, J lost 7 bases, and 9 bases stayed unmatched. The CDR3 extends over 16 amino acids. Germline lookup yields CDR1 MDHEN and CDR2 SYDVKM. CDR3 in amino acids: CASSFRTSGAGGELFF. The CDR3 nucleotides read TGTGCCAGCAGCTTTCGGACTAGCGGGGCGGGCGGGGAGCTGTTTTTT.

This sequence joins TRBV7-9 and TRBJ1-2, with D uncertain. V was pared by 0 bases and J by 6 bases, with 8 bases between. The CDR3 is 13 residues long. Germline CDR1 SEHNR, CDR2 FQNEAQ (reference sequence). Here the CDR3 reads CASSLAALDGYTF. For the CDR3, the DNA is TGTGCCAGCAGCTTAGCGGCCTTGGATGGCTACACCTTC.

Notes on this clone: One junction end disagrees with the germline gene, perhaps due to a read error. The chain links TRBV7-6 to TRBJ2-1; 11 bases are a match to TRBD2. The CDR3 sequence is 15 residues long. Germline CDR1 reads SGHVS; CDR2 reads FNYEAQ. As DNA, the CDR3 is TGTGCCAGCAGCGTAGCGGGAGGGCCAGGTAATGAGCAGTTCTTC. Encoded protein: CASSVAGGPGNEQFF.

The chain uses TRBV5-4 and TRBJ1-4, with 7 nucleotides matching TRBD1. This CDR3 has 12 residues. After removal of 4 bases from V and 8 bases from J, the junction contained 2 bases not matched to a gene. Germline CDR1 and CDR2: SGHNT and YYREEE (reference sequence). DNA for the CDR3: TGTGCCAGCAGCAGGGGGCGAGAAAAACTGTTTTTT. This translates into CASSRGREKLFF.

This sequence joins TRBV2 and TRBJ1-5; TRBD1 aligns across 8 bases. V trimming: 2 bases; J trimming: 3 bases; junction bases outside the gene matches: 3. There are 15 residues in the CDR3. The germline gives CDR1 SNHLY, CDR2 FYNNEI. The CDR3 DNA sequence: TGTGCCAGCAGTGAAATGGACAGGGTCAATCAGCCCCAGCATTTT. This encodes CASSEMDRVNQPQHF.

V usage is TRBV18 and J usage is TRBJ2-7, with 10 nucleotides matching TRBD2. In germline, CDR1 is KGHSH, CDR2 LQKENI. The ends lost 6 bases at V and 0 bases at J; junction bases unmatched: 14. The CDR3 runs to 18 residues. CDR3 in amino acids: CASSSAMGSSGSSYEQYF. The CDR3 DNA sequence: TGTGCCAGCTCCTCGGCCATGGGGTCTAGCGGGAGCTCCTACGAGCAGTACTTC. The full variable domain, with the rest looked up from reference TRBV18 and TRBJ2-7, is NAGVMQNPRHLVRRRGQEARLRCSPMKGHSHVYWYRQLPEEGLKFMVYLQKENIIDESGMPKERFSAEFPKEGPSILRIQQVVRGDSAAYFCASSSAMGSSGSSYEQYFGPGTRLTVT.

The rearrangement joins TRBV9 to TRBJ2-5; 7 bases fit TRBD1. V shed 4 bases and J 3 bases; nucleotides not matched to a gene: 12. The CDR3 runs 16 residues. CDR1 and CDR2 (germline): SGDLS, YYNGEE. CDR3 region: CASSLLRDSQKETQYF. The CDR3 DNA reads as TGTGCCAGCAGCCTCCTACGGGACAGTCAAAAAGAGACCCAGTACTTC.

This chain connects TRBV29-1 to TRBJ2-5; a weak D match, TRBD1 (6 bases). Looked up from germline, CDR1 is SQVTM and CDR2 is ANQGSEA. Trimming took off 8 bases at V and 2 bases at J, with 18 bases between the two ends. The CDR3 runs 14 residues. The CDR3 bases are TGCAGCACCACTCACAGGGCCTCTCAAGAGACCCAGTACTTC. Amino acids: CSTTHRASQETQYF.

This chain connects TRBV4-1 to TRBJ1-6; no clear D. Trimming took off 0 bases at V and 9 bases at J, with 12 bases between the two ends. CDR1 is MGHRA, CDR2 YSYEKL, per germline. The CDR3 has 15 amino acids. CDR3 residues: CASSQDTGRISPLHF. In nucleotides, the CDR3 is TGCGCCAGCAGCCAAGACACGGGTCGAATTTCACCCCTCCACTTT.

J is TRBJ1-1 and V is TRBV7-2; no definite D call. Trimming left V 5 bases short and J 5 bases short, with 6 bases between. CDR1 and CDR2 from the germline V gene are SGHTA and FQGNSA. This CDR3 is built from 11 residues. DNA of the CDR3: TGTGCCAGCAGCGTACTAACTGAAGCTTTCTTT. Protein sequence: CASSVLTEAFF. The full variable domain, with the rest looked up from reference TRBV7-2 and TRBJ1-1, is GAGVSQSPSNKVTEKGKDVELRCDPISGHTALYWYRQSLGQGLEFLIYFQGNSAPDKSGLPSDRFSAERTGGSVSTLTIQRTQQEDSAVYLCASSVLTEAFFGQGTRLTVV.

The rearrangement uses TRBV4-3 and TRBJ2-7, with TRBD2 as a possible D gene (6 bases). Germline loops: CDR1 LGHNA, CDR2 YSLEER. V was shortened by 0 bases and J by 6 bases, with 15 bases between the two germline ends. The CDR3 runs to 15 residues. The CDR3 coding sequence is TGCGCCAGCAGCCAAGATCGGCTAACGGGGGTCGAGCAGTACTTC. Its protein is CASSQDRLTGVEQYF.

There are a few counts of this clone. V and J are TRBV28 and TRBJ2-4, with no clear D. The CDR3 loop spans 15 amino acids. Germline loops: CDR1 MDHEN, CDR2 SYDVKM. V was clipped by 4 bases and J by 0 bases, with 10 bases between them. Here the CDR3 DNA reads TGTGCCAGCAGTTCCGACACAATAGCCAAAAACATTCAGTACTTC. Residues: CASSSDTIAKNIQYF.

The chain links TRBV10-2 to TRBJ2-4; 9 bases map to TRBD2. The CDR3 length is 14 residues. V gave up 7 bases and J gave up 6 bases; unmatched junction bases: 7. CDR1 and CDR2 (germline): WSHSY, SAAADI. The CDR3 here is CASKSSGMGNIQYF. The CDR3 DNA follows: TGCGCCAGCAAGTCTAGCGGGATGGGAAACATTCAGTACTTC.

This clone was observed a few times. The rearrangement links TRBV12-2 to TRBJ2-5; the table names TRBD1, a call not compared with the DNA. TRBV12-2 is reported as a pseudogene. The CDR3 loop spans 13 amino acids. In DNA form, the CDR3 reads TGTGCAAGTCGCTTGGACAGGGAAAAGACCCAGTACTTC. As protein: CASRLDREKTQYF.

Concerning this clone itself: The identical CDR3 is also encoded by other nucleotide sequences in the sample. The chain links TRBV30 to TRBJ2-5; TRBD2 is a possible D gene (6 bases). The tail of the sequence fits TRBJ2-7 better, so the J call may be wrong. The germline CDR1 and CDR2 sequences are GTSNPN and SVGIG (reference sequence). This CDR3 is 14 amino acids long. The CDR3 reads CAWSAGGWSYEQYF. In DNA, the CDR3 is TGTGCCTGGAGTGCCGGGGGTTGGTCCTACGAGCAGTACTTC.